The rows below give T cell receptor beta chains drawn from one sample of a study of shared clonotypes between healthy human individuals. The data were produced by immunoSEQ multiplex PCR, yet TCRdb's version contains in-frame clones alone and is incomplete. The repertoire consists of about 2.1 million clones, with roughly 93% occurring once and the leading ten covering under 2%. The sequenced material came from naive CD8+ T cells from PBMCs. The receptors were gathered from a man younger than 30 in good health. Some clones in this sample may be carry-over from other donors' samples. CDR3s include the opening cysteine and the closing phenylalanine or tryptophan. Each record gives: clone size, V gene, J gene, D gene, CDR3 DNA, CDR3 protein. The D gene is left open where the match is weak. Expanded clones get a size class; other rows say once, few or many, or leave the size out.

once	TRBV28	TRBJ2-3	TRBD2	TGTGCCAGCAGTTTTTTAAGACTAGCGGGACGAACAGATACGCAGTATTTT	CASSFLRLAGRTDTQYF
.	TRBV18	TRBJ2-7	TRBD1	TGTGCCAGTACAGGGGACCTACTTAGGGAGCAGTACTTC	CASTGDLLREQYF
.	TRBV11-1	TRBJ2-1	.	TGTGCCAGCAGCGGAGGAGGCCCTAAGACCTACAATGAGCAGTTCTTC	CASSGGGPKTYNEQFF
.	TRBV9	TRBJ1-5	.	TGTGCCAGCAGCACTACAGGGTTAAGCAATCAGCCCCAGCATTTT	CASSTTGLSNQPQHF
.	TRBV7-6	TRBJ2-1	TRBD2	TGTGCCAGCCAGGAACTAGCGGAACTCAATGAGCAGTTCTTC	CASQELAELNEQFF
.	TRBV6-6	TRBJ1-2	.	TGTGCCAGCAGTTACCTGGGGGCAGACTATGGCTACACCTTC	CASSYLGADYGYTF
.	TRBV12-5	TRBJ2-7	.	TGTGCTAGTGGTTGCAACAGGGCTCTGGAGTACTTC	CASGCNRALEYF
.	TRBV27	TRBJ2-2	.	TGTGCCAGCAGTTTTCTCCGAGCCGGGGAGCTGTTTTTT	CASSFLRAGELFF
.	TRBV15	TRBJ2-5	.	TGTGCCACCAGCACCCGGGACCGACTCCCCCGAGAGACCCAGTACTTC	CATSTRDRLPRETQYF
.	TRBV7-9	TRBJ1-1	.	TGTGCCAGCAGCTTCCCGAGTAAGGGCTCTGAAGCTTTCTTT	CASSFPSKGSEAFF
.	TRBV5-4	TRBJ1-2	.	TGTGCCAGCAGCCCTGGAGGGGCGGAGGGCTACACCTTC	CASSPGGAEGYTF
.	TRBV5-4	TRBJ2-7	.	TGTGCCAGCAGCCGCCAAGGCCTGGGTTTGGAGCAGTACTTC	CASSRQGLGLEQYF
.	TRBV11-2	TRBJ2-3	.	TGTGCCAGCGAGCCAGGGATTAGCGATTATACGCAGTATTTT	CASEPGISDYTQYF
.	TRBV5-6	TRBJ2-7	.	TGTGCCAGCAGCTTGGTGCCCGGTTTAGTGGGTGTGGAGCAGTACTTC	CASSLVPGLVGVEQYF
.	TRBV27	TRBJ2-7	.	TGTGCCAGCAGTCCAAGTCTCGGGGGAGAGTCCTACGAGCAGTACTTC	CASSPSLGGESYEQYF
few	TRBV9	TRBJ1-1	.	TGTGCCAGCACCAGCCACGAGGGTGGAACTGAAGCTTTCTTT	CASTSHEGGTEAFF
.	TRBV6-1	TRBJ1-5	.	TGTGCCAGCAGTGATCCAGGGGATAATCAGCCCCAGCATTTT	CASSDPGDNQPQHF
.	TRBV27	TRBJ2-7	.	TGTGCCAGCAGTTACGGCCCCCAGGAGTCGCCGACCTACGAGCAGTACTTC	CASSYGPQESPTYEQYF
.	TRBV4-3	TRBJ2-4	.	TGCGCCAGCAGCCAAGGAACAGGAGCCAAAAACATTCAGTACTTC	CASSQGTGAKNIQYF